A selection of T cell receptor beta chains follows, all from one sample in a study of blood T cell repertoires in COVID-19. Measured with immunoSEQ multiplex PCR; TCRdb has only the in-frame clones, and not every one. The repertoire holds around 350,000 clones, around 86% seen once, with less than 3.5% in the top ten. Sequencing input: peripheral blood. These receptors were collected from a human donor in a cohort sampled during active COVID-19. CDR3s include the opening cysteine and the closing phenylalanine or tryptophan. Each record gives: V gene, D gene, clone size, J gene, CDR3 DNA, CDR3 protein. D genes are given only for firm matches. Clone size, where shown, is once, few, many, or a class for clones that have expanded.

TRBV2	TRBD2	-	TRBJ2-5	TGTGCCAGCAGTGAATTATTGCTAGCGGGGGGGCGGCGAGAGACCCAGTACTTC	CASSELLLAGGRRETQYF
TRBV12-3/TRBV12-4	TRBD1	-	TRBJ2-3	TGTGCCAGCAGTGGACAGGGTTCAGATACGCAGTATTTT	CASSGQGSDTQYF
TRBV5-1	TRBD1	-	TRBJ1-4	TGCGCCAGCAGCTTGTGGAGTGGACAGGGGGCTGAAAAACTGTTTTTT	CASSLWSGQGAEKLFF
TRBV5-6	TRBD1	few	TRBJ1-5	TGTGCCAGCAGCTTACTACGGGACAGGGCCACTCAGCCCCAGCATTTT	CASSLLRDRATQPQHF
TRBV27	TRBD2	-	TRBJ2-1	TGTGCCAGCAGTTGGGGGACTAGCGGGGGCCACAATGAGCAGTTCTTC	CASSWGTSGGHNEQFF
TRBV7-7	TRBD2	-	TRBJ2-1	TGTGCCAGCAGCCCCATGGGCGCGGGAGTGACCTACAATGAGCAGTTCTTC	CASSPMGAGVTYNEQFF
TRBV3-1/TRBV3-2	TRBD2	-	TRBJ2-1	TGTGCCAGCAGACGGACTAGCAGTAGTCAGAATGAGCAGTTCTTC	CASRRTSSSQNEQFF
TRBV5-1	-	-	TRBJ2-7	TGCGCCAGCAGCTTGCGGGGACTGGGCTACGAGCAGTACTTC	CASSLRGLGYEQYF
TRBV5-4	-	-	TRBJ2-2	TGTGCCAGCAGCCCCGAGGGGGGGAGTGACACCGGGGAGCTGTTTTTT	CASSPEGGSDTGELFF
TRBV19	TRBD2	-	TRBJ2-5	TGTGCCAGTAACGCAGCGGGGGGGCTCCAAGAGACCCAGTACTTC	CASNAAGGLQETQYF
TRBV20-1	-	-	TRBJ2-7	TGCAGTGCTCCCAGGACCGGGAAGCAGTACTTC	CSAPRTGKQYF
TRBV6-1	-	-	TRBJ1-5	TGTGCCAGCAGTGCCCAGGGACACCCCACGGAACGACCCCAGCATTTT	CASSAQGHPTERPQHF
TRBV7-8	-	-	TRBJ1-2	TGTGCCAGCAGCTTCAGGGTTTCTGATGGCTACACCTTC	CASSFRVSDGYTF
TRBV27	TRBD1	-	TRBJ1-4	TGTGCCAGCAGTCCCTACAGGGGTCTTAATGAAAAACTGTTTTTT	CASSPYRGLNEKLFF
TRBV5-1	-	-	TRBJ2-2	TGCGCCAGCAGCTTGGCAGTCACCGGGGAGCTGTTTTTT	CASSLAVTGELFF
TRBV7-3	TRBD2	-	TRBJ2-1	TGTGCCAGCAGCTCCCTCGGCGGGAGTCTAAATGAGCAGTTCTTC	CASSSLGGSLNEQFF
TRBV25-1	TRBD2	-	TRBJ2-2	TGTGCCAGCAGGACTAGCGGGCCGAACACCGGGGAGCTGTTTTTT	CASRTSGPNTGELFF
TRBV6-4	-	-	TRBJ2-2	TGTGCCAGCAGCGGGGAGTACACCGGGGAGCTGTTTTTT	CASSGEYTGELFF
TRBV11-2	-	-	TRBJ1-1	TGTGCCAGCAGCTTAGATCACCAGAGGTCGAGAGTAGCTTTCTTT	CASSLDHQRSRVAFF
TRBV7-3	TRBD2	-	TRBJ2-7	TGTGCCAGCAGCTGGAGCGGGAGGGCCTACGAGCAGTACTTC	CASSWSGRAYEQYF
TRBV7-7	-	-	TRBJ2-5	TGTGCTAGCAGCTCGATAAGTAGGGGCGGCCAAGAGACCCAGTACTTC	CASSSISRGGQETQYF
TRBV5-5	TRBD1	-	TRBJ1-2	TGTGCCAGCAGATGGGGGACAGGGAAAGACTATGGCTACACCTTC	CASRWGTGKDYGYTF
TRBV27	-	-	TRBJ2-1	TGTGCCAGCAGTTTATTTGGGACACCAAATGAGCAGTTCTTC	CASSLFGTPNEQFF
TRBV18	TRBD2	-	TRBJ2-1	TGTGCCAGCTCACGACGCGGGGGGAATGAGCAGTTCTTC	CASSRRGGNEQFF
TRBV5-1	-	once	TRBJ2-5	TGCGCCAGCAGCTTGGCCGGGGGGCAGTTGGAGACCCAGTACTTC	CASSLAGGQLETQYF
TRBV19	TRBD1	-	TRBJ1-5	TGTGCCAGTAGTTTGGGACAGCACAATCAGCCCCAGCATTTT	CASSLGQHNQPQHF
TRBV7-9	-	-	TRBJ1-2	TGTGCCAGCAGCCCACCCACAGGGCGAAGCTATGGCTACACCTTC	CASSPPTGRSYGYTF
TRBV4-2	TRBD2	-	TRBJ2-5	TGTGCCAGCAGCCACCCTAGCGGGGGGGCGCAAGAGACCCAGTACTTC	CASSHPSGGAQETQYF
TRBV11-2	TRBD1	few	TRBJ2-5	TGTGCCAGCAGCTCTCGGGACAGGGGGCACCAAGAGACCCAGTACTTC	CASSSRDRGHQETQYF
TRBV29-1	-	-	TRBJ2-7	TGCAGCGTTGAGCCTAGCGACTCCTACGAGCAGTACTTC	CSVEPSDSYEQYF
TRBV10-3	TRBD2	-	TRBJ2-3	TGTGCCATCAGTGAGTCCGCGGGGGACACAGATACGCAGTATTTT	CAISESAGDTDTQYF
TRBV5-4	TRBD1	-	TRBJ1-2	TGTGCCAGCAGCTCAGAGACAGGGAGTTATGGCTACACCTTC	CASSSETGSYGYTF
TRBV6-6	TRBD1	-	TRBJ1-2	TGTGCCAGCAGTCACACCGTCCCGGGACAGGGCCTCTATGGCTACACCTTC	CASSHTVPGQGLYGYTF
TRBV1	-	-	TRBJ2-1	TGCACCAGCAGCCCATACCTTCCGAGTCGGGGGTTAGAGCAGTTCTTC	CTSSPYLPSRGLEQFF
TRBV11-2	-	-	TRBJ1-5	TGTGCCAGCAGCTTAGGAGGGGGATATCAGCCCCAGCATTTT	CASSLGGGYQPQHF
TRBV3-1/TRBV3-2	TRBD1	-	TRBJ1-2	TGTGCCAGCAGCCAAGATCCTGGGACAGGGGGCGCGGATGGCTACACCTTC	CASSQDPGTGGADGYTF
TRBV28	TRBD2	-	TRBJ2-1	TGTGCCAGCAGGCTAGCGGGAGAAGGGGGTAGTGAGCAGTTCTTC	CASRLAGEGGSEQFF
TRBV11-3	-	-	TRBJ2-1	TGTGCCAGCAGCTTAGACGTACTCGATGAGCAGTTCTTC	CASSLDVLDEQFF
TRBV7-3	-	-	TRBJ1-1	TGTGCCAGCAGCTTTGGGGGGGACACTGAAGCTTTCTTT	CASSFGGDTEAFF
TRBV11-2	-	-	TRBJ2-1	TGTGCCAGCAGCTTAGGTATCTTGAGCATCCATGAGCAGTTCTTC	CASSLGILSIHEQFF
TRBV7-9	TRBD1	-	TRBJ1-3	TGTGCCAGCAGCTGGGACAGGGACAGGGACACCATATATTTT	CASSWDRDRDTIYF
TRBV5-1	TRBD1	-	TRBJ2-1	TGCGCCAGCAGCCCGGGACAGGGACTGTACAATGAGCAGTTCTTC	CASSPGQGLYNEQFF
TRBV4-1	-	-	TRBJ2-2	TGCGCCAGCAGCCCGCGACACTCGGGGTCCGGGGAGCTGTTTTTT	CASSPRHSGSGELFF
TRBV11-1	-	once	TRBJ2-7	TGTGCCAGCAGCTTCAACAGGTTGAACGAGCAGTACTTC	CASSFNRLNEQYF
TRBV5-1	TRBD1	-	TRBJ2-3	TGCGCCAGCAGCACTGACAGGGCCAGCACAGATACGCAGTATTTT	CASSTDRASTDTQYF
TRBV25-1	-	-	TRBJ2-1	TGTGCCAGCAGTGCCGCCATGAGCTCCTACAATGAGCAGTTCTTC	CASSAAMSSYNEQFF
TRBV5-6	TRBD1	-	TRBJ1-6	TGTGCCAGCAGCGCAGGGACAGGGGCATCGTATTCACCCCTCCACTTT	CASSAGTGASYSPLHF
TRBV6-5	TRBD1	few	TRBJ1-1	TGTGCCAGCAGGCAAGGGGGACAGGGGGGCACTGAAGCTTTCTTT	CASRQGGQGGTEAFF
TRBV7-2	-	-	TRBJ1-5	TGTGCCAGCAGTCTTAAATCGGGGGATCAGCCCCAGCATTTT	CASSLKSGDQPQHF
TRBV3-1/TRBV3-2	-	-	TRBJ1-6	TGTGCCAGCAGCCTACTACAGGGTTTAGGTTCACCCCTCCACTTT	CASSLLQGLGSPLHF
TRBV29-1	-	-	TRBJ2-1	TGCAGCGTTGAGGGGCAGGGGAAGTATAATGAGCAGTTCTTC	CSVEGQGKYNEQFF
TRBV10-2	TRBD2	-	TRBJ2-3	TGCGCCAGCAGACCCGGGACTAGCGGGGGGGACTACACAGATACGCAGTATTTT	CASRPGTSGGDYTDTQYF
TRBV5-1	-	-	TRBJ2-3	TGCGCCAGCAGCTTAGCGAACCCCACAGATACGCAGTATTTT	CASSLANPTDTQYF
TRBV4-2	-	-	TRBJ2-7	TGTGCCAGCAGCCAAGAGGTCGCGGGACAGACCTACGAGCAGTACTTC	CASSQEVAGQTYEQYF
TRBV19	TRBD2	-	TRBJ2-1	TGTGCCAGTAGTACCCGCGGGGGGGTGGTCAATGAGCAGTTCTTC	CASSTRGGVVNEQFF
TRBV7-8	TRBD1	-	TRBJ1-3	TGTGCCAGCAGCTCCGCCGGGACAGGGGACCTGAGCTCTGGAAACACCATATATTTT	CASSSAGTGDLSSGNTIYF
TRBV2	-	once	TRBJ1-6	TGTGCCAGCAGTGAAAACAGGGCGGATTCACCCCTCCACTTT	CASSENRADSPLHF
TRBV28	-	-	TRBJ2-3	TGTGCCAGCAGTTTACGTCCCACAGATACGCAGTATTTT	CASSLRPTDTQYF
TRBV5-6	-	-	TRBJ1-5	TGTGCCAGCAGCTTTCCGGGACACTTCAATCAGCCCCAGCATTTT	CASSFPGHFNQPQHF